The 12 T cell receptor beta chains reported below all come from one sample, sequenced in a study of T cell changes during pregnancy in multiple sclerosis. The protocol was immunoSEQ multiplex PCR, while the TCRdb copy is restricted to in-frame clones and leaves out a portion. The sample includes some 120,000 clones, around nine tenths of them seen just once. Sequenced material: peripheral blood, taken in the third trimester of pregnancy. All receptors derive from a female donor with multiple sclerosis, enrolled in a pregnancy study.

This clone was seen once. V is TRBV5-1 and J is TRBJ2-1, with 9 bases aligning to TRBD1. The CDR3 totals 15 residues. Per the germline V gene, CDR1 is SGHRS and CDR2 is YFSETQ. The V segment lost 4 bases and the J segment 7 bases; nucleotides outside the gene matches: 9. Written as DNA, the CDR3 is TGCGCCAGCAGCGTGGGGACAGGGCAACTAAATGAGCAGTTCTTC. As protein: CASSVGTGQLNEQFF.

The chain combines TRBV7-3 with TRBJ2-1, with TRBD2 identical over 11 bases. Germline V gene data show CDR1 as SGHTA and CDR2 as FQGTGA. This CDR3 is built from 18 residues. V lost 4 bases and J lost 7; bases outside the gene matches: 15. The CDR3 sequence: CASSSLHGLAGSKNEQFF. CDR3 bases: TGTGCCAGCAGCTCCCTCCACGGACTAGCGGGCTCCAAAAATGAGCAGTTCTTC.

The chain combines TRBV5-1 with TRBJ2-5; TRBD1 matches at 8 bases. With V trimmed by 0 bases and J by 2 bases, 3 bases remained unmatched. Germline CDR1 reads SGHRS; CDR2 reads YFSETQ. The CDR3 extends over 15 amino acids. CDR3 in DNA: TGCGCCAGCAGCTTGGGACAGGGGAGGCAAGAGACCCAGTACTTC. Amino acid sequence: CASSLGQGRQETQYF.

This sequence joins TRBV27 and TRBJ1-5, with 9 bases fitting TRBD1. Germline CDR1 is MNHEY and CDR2 is SMNVEV (reference sequence). The CDR3 length is 14 residues. The V gene end was trimmed by 5 bases and the J gene end by 6 bases; junction bases not matched to a gene: 5. CDR3 nucleotides: TGTGCCAGCAGTCCTGGACAGGGGCCTCAGCCCCAGCATTTT. It encodes CASSPGQGPQPQHF.

This chain uses TRBV30 with TRBJ1-4; no reliable D call. The CDR3 totals 15 residues. The V and J ends lost 8 bases and 0 bases respectively, with 16 bases between them. Germline lookup yields CDR1 GTSNPN and CDR2 SVGIG (reference sequence). The CDR3 sequence is CATPWQVSTNEKLFF. The CDR3 region has the DNA TGTGCCACCCCCTGGCAGGTCTCAACTAATGAAAAACTGTTTTTT.

In its sample, this clone was seen once. The chain is built from TRBV7-3 and TRBJ2-2; possible D gene TRBD2, 6 bases. Germline V CDR1 and CDR2: SGHTA, FQGTGA. The CDR3 extends over 16 amino acids. Trimming shortened V by 0 bases and J by 4 bases, and 12 bases separated the two germline ends. Here the CDR3 reads CASSLTGGGPTGELFF. The CDR3 DNA reads TGTGCCAGCAGCTTAACAGGCGGAGGGCCCACCGGGGAGCTGTTTTTT.

CDR3: CASSLGEVGSPLHF. The DNA for the CDR3 is TGCGCCAGCAGCTTGGGGGAGGTGGGTTCACCCCTCCACTTT. The chain recombines TRBV5-1 with TRBJ1-6; D unclear. The CDR3 covers 14 residues. The V end lost 0 bases, the J end lost 9 bases, and 10 bases lay between the germline ends. Germline lookup yields CDR1 SGHRS and CDR2 YFSETQ.

J is TRBJ2-3 and V is TRBV5-1, with 10 bases that match TRBD2. The CDR3 loop spans 16 amino acids. Per germline, CDR1 SGHRS and CDR2 YFSETQ. After removal of 2 bases from V and 11 bases from J, the junction contained 14 bases not matched to a gene. CDR3 in amino acids: CASSLNEAGGPLGQYF. DNA of the CDR3: TGCGCCAGCAGCTTAAACGAAGCGGGGGGGCCCCTGGGGCAGTATTTT.

CDR3 amino acids: CASSQGAQASYGYTF. The CDR3 DNA is TGCGCCAGCAGCCAAGGAGCACAAGCGTCCTATGGCTACACCTTC. The J gene is TRBJ1-2, the V gene TRBV4-1; D ambiguous. From germline, CDR1 is MGHRA and CDR2 YSYEKL. The CDR3 is 15 amino acids. Trimming pared 1 base from V and 4 bases from J, leaving 13 bases between.

V gene TRBV27 combines with J gene TRBJ2-7; TRBD2 agrees at 7 bases. The CDR3 runs to 15 residues. CDR1 MNHEY and CDR2 SMNVEV come from the germline V gene (reference sequence). Unmatched junction bases numbered 7, after V lost 5 bases and J lost 0 bases. The DNA for the CDR3 is TGTGCCAGCAGTCCCGACGGGGGGAGCTCCTACGAGCAGTACTTC. It codes for CASSPDGGSSYEQYF.

In nucleotides, the CDR3 is TGTGCCAGCAGCTTGGGGGGGCGGTGGAACACTGAAGCTTTCTTT. Its translation is CASSLGGRWNTEAFF. The rearrangement links TRBV5-6 to TRBJ1-1; tentatively, D is TRBD1 (6 bases). CDR1 and CDR2 from the germline V gene are SGHDT and YYEEEE. The CDR3 sequence is 15 residues long. Trimming removed 0 bases at V and 1 base at J, with 10 bases between.

This clone turned up a few times. V is TRBV19 and J is TRBJ1-1; D is undetermined. With 3 bases removed from V and 7 bases from J, the gap between germline ends came to 9 bases. The CDR3 runs to 12 residues. In germline, CDR1 is LNHDA, CDR2 SQIVND (reference sequence). CDR3 loop: CASSMGGGEAFF. The CDR3 coding sequence is TGTGCCAGTAGTATGGGAGGAGGTGAAGCTTTCTTT.